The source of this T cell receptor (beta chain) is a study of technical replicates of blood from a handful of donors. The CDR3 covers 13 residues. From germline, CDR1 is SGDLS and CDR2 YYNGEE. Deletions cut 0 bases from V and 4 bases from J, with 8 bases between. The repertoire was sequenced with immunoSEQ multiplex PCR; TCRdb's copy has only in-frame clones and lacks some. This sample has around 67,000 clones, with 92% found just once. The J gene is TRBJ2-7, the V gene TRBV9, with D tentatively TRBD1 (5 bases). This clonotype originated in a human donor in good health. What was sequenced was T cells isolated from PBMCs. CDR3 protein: CASSVAAGYEQYF. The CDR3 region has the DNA TGTGCCAGCAGCGTAGCTGCAGGGTACGAGCAGTACTTC. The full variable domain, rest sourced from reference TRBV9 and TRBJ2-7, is DSGVTQTPKHLITATGQRVTLRCSPRSGDLSVYWYQQSLDQGLQFLIQYYNGEERAKGNILERFSAQQFPDLHSELNLSSLELGDSALYFCASSVAAGYEQYFGPGTRLTVT.